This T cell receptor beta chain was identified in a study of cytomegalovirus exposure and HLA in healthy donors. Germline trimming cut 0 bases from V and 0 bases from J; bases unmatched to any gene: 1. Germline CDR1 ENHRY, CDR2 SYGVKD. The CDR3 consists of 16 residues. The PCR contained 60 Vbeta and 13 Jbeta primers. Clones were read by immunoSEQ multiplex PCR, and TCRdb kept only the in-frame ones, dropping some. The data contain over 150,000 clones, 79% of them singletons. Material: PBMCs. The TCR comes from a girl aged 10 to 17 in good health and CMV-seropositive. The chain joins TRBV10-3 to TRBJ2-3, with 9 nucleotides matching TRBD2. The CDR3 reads CAISESSGGSTDTQYF. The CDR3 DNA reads TGTGCCATCAGTGAGTCTAGCGGGGGTAGCACAGATACGCAGTATTTT.